A single sample is the source of the 13 T cell receptor beta chains below, sequenced in a study of T cell responses to AZD1222 COVID-19 vaccine. TCRdb keeps only in-frame clones here, not all; method: immunoSEQ multiplex PCR. The table has 110,000 to 150,000 clones, 70% to 90% seen once. Sequencing used peripheral blood, obtained on day 0 of AZD1222 vaccination. These receptors all stem from an adult in good health.

This chain links TRBV3-1 (or the pseudogene TRBV3-2) with TRBJ1-2; a possible D gene is TRBD1 (5 bases). V was clipped by 1 base and J by 0 bases, with 18 bases between them. CDR3 length: 18 amino acids. The germline gives CDR1 LGHDT, CDR2 YNNKEL (reference sequence). The CDR3 region is CASSQVVGQGLSNYGYTF. DNA of the CDR3: TGTGCCAGCAGCCAAGTGGTCGGGCAGGGCCTATCTAACTATGGCTACACCTTC.

The chain combines TRBV5-4 with TRBJ1-6; D is unresolved. This CDR3 spans 15 amino acids. V was pared by 0 bases and J by 6 bases, with 10 bases between. Germline V lookup: CDR1 SGHNT, CDR2 YYREEE (reference sequence). CDR3 protein: CASSLAGGFNSPLHF. In DNA form, the CDR3 reads TGTGCCAGCAGCTTGGCCGGAGGGTTTAATTCACCCCTCCACTTT.

This chain connects TRBV6-5 to TRBJ2-3; D gene ambiguous. This CDR3 has 11 residues. CDR1 is MNHEY and CDR2 is SVGAGI in the germline V gene. Trimming left V 2 bases short and J 7 bases short, with 4 bases between. CDR3 region: CASSYGYTQYF. Written as DNA, the CDR3 is TGTGCCAGCAGTTACGGATATACGCAGTATTTT.

The chain has TRBV11-3 and TRBJ1-6, with D unclear. This CDR3 is 16 amino acids long. The V end was cut by 4 bases, the J end by 0 bases, with 10 bases between. Germline-derived CDR1 and CDR2 are SGHNT and YENEEA. The chain's CDR3 is CASSSPQSSYNSPLHF. The CDR3 nucleotides read TGTGCCAGCAGCTCCCCTCAGAGCTCCTATAATTCACCCCTCCACTTT.

The chain combines TRBV10-1 with TRBJ1-5; possibly TRBD1 for D (6 bases). This CDR3 region has 15 residues. V lost 3 bases and J 7 bases, leaving 16 bases between the germline ends. CDR1 is WNHNN, CDR2 SYGVQD, per germline (reference sequence). Written as DNA, the CDR3 is TGCGCCAGCAGTGACGGGGGGCACCTAATACAGCCCCAGCATTTT. It encodes CASSDGGHLIQPQHF.

For this clone: A clone one base away is much larger, so this may be a read error. CDR3 nucleotide sequence: TGCGCCAGCAGCCAAATCACTGGAAGCCTCTCCTACGAGCAGTACTTC. Translated: CASSQITGSLSYEQYF. The rearrangement uses TRBV4-1 and TRBJ2-7; D is unresolved. Germline CDR1 reads MGHRA; CDR2 reads YSYEKL. V lost 2 bases and J 0 bases, leaving 14 bases between the germline ends. The CDR3 covers 16 residues.

The chain links TRBV10-3 to TRBJ2-3; 9 bases fit TRBD2. Germline lookup yields CDR1 ENHRY and CDR2 SYGVKD. The trim removed 5 bases at V and 2 bases at J, leaving 8 bases unmatched. There are 16 residues in the CDR3. CDR3 region: CAISSPAGGITDTQYF. The CDR3 bases are TGTGCCATCAGTTCCCCAGCGGGGGGTATCACAGATACGCAGTATTTT.

This clone was observed once. The chain joins TRBV29-1 to TRBJ1-1, with D unclear. The CDR3 extends over 13 amino acids. V lost 6 bases and J lost 1, with 12 bases in between. Germline lookup yields CDR1 SQVTM and CDR2 ANQGSEA. This CDR3 is CSVPWTGNTEAFF. The CDR3 nucleotides are TGCAGCGTCCCCTGGACGGGGAACACTGAAGCTTTCTTT.

CDR3 DNA: TGTGCCTGGAGTGTCCAGGGTGGCCAGCCCCAGCATTTT. The encoded protein is CAWSVQGGQPQHF. The rearrangement links TRBV30 to TRBJ1-5, with D possibly matching TRBD1 (5 bases). Germline V gene lookup returns CDR1 GTSNPN and CDR2 SVGIG (reference sequence). The CDR3 spans 13 residues. Trimming cost V 0 bases and J 7 bases, with 10 bases left between them.

The rearrangement links TRBV13 to TRBJ2-7; D could derive from TRBD1 or TRBD2 (6 bases each). Germline assignment: CDR1 PRHDT and CDR2 FYEKMQ (reference sequence). The V and J ends lost 5 bases and 5 bases respectively, with 19 bases between them. This CDR3 is 15 amino acids long. DNA for the CDR3: TGTGCCAGCAGCCCCGCGGGACACGGATATCACGAGCAGTACTTC. Protein product: CASSPAGHGYHEQYF.

The chain joins TRBV28 to TRBJ2-7, with D maybe TRBD1 (6 bases). Germline CDR1 and CDR2: MDHEN and SYDVKM. The length of the CDR3 is 13 residues. Trimming pared 6 bases from V and 2 bases from J, leaving 11 bases between. The CDR3 region is CASSWTEAYEQYF. The CDR3, as DNA: TGTGCCAGCAGCTGGACAGAAGCCTACGAGCAGTACTTC. The full variable domain, rest sourced from reference TRBV28 and TRBJ2-7, is DVKVTQSSRYLVKRTGEKVFLECVQDMDHENMFWYRQDPGLGLRLIYFSYDVKMKEKGDIPEGYSVSREKKERFSLILESASTNQTSMYLCASSWTEAYEQYFGPGTRLTVT.

The rearrangement uses TRBV5-6 and TRBJ1-5; D remains ambiguous. The CDR3 contains 12 residues. Trimming stripped 2 bases from V and 7 bases from J, with 7 bases between. Germline CDR1 SGHDT, CDR2 YYEEEE. The CDR3 spells CASSFWAQPQHF. CDR3 coding DNA: TGTGCCAGCAGCTTTTGGGCCCAGCCCCAGCATTTT.

V gene TRBV4-1 combines with J gene TRBJ2-7; TRBD2 aligns across 9 bases. The CDR3 is 18 amino acids. J lost 4 bases, V lost 0 bases, and 13 bases had no gene match. CDR1 is MGHRA and CDR2 is YSYEKL in the germline V gene. The CDR3 sequence is CASSQDAGGYFVIYEQYF. The CDR3 coding sequence is TGCGCCAGCAGCCAAGACGCGGGGGGGTATTTTGTAATATACGAGCAGTACTTC.